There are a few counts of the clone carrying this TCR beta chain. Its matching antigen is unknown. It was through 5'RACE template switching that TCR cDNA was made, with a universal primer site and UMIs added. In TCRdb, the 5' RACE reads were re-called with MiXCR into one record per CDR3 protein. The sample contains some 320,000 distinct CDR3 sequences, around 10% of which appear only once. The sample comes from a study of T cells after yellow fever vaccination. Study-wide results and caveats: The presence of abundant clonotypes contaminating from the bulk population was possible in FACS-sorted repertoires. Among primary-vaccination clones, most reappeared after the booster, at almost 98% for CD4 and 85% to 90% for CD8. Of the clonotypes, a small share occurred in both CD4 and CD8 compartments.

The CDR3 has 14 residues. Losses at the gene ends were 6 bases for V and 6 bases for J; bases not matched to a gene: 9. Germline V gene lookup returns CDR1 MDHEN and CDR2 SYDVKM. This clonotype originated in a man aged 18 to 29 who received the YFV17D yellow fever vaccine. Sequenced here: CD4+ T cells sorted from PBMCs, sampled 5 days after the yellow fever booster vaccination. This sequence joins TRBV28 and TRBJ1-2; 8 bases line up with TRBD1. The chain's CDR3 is CASSPHSTGDGYTF. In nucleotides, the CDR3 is TGTGCCAGCAGCCCTCACTCGACAGGGGATGGCTACACCTTC.